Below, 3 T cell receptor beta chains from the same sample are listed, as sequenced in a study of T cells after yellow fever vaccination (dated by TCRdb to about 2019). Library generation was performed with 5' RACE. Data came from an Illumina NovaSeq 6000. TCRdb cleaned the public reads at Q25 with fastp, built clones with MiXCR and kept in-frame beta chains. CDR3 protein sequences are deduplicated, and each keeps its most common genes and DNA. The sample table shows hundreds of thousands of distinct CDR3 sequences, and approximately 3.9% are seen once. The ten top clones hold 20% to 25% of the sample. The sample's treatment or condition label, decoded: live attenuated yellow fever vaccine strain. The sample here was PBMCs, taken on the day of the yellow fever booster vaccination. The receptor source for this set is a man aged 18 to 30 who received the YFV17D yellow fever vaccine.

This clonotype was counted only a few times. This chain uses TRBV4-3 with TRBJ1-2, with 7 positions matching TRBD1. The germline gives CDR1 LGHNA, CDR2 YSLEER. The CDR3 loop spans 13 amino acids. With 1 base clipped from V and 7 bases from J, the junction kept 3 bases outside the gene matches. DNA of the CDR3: TGCGCCAGCAGCCAAGCCGACAGGGCTGGCTACACCTTC. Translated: CASSQADRAGYTF.

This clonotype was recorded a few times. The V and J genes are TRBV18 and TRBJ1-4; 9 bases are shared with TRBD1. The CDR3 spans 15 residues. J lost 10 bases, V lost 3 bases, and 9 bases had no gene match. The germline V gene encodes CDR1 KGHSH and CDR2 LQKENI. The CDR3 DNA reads TGTGCCAGCTCACCTGCCGGGACAGGGTCGGTAAAACTGTTTTTT. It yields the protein CASSPAGTGSVKLFF.

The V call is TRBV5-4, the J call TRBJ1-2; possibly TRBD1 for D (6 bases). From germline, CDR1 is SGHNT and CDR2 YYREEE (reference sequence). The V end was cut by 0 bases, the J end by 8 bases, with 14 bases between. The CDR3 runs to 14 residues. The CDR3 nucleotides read TGTGCCAGCAGCTTGGCACAGGGTAATCGCGGCTACACCTTC. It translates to CASSLAQGNRGYTF.